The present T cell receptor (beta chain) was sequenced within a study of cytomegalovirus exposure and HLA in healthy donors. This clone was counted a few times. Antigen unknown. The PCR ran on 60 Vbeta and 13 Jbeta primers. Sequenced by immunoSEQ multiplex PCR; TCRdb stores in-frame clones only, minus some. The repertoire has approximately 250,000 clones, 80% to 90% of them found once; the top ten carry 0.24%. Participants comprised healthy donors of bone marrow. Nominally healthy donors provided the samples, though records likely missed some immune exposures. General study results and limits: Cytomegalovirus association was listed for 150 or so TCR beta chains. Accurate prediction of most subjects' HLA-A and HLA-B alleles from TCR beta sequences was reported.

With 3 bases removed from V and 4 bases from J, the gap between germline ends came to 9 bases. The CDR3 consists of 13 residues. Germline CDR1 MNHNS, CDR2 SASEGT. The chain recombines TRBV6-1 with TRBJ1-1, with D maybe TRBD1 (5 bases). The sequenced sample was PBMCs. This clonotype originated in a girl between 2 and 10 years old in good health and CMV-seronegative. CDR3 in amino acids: CASSEGQTTEAFF. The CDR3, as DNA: TGTGCCAGCAGTGAGGGGCAGACCACTGAAGCTTTCTTT.